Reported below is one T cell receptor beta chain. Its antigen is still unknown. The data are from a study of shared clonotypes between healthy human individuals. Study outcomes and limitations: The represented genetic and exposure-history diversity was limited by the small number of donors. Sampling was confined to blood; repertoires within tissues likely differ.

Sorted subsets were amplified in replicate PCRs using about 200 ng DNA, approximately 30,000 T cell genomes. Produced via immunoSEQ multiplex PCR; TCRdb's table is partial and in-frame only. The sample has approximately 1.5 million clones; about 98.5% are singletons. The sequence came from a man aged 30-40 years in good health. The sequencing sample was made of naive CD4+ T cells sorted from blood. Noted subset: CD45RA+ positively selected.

The CDR3 DNA reads as TGTGCCAGCAGTGAAAGTTGGGGGGCTCTCTCCGAGGAGGCTTTCTTT. Its translation is CASSESWGALSEEAFF. The rearrangement links TRBV2 to TRBJ1-1, with D maybe TRBD1 (6 bases). Germline V gene data show CDR1 as SNHLY and CDR2 as FYNNEI. The CDR3 is 16 residues long. Trimming pared 2 bases from V and 11 bases from J, leaving 24 bases between. The variable domain in full, with the rest retrieved from reference TRBV2 and TRBJ1-1, is EPEVTQTPSHQVTQMGQEVILRCVPISNHLYFYWYRQILGQKVEFLVSFYNNEISEKSEIFDDQFSVERPDGSNFTLKIRSTKLEDSAMYFCASSESWGALSEEAFFGQGTRLTVV.